These T cell receptor beta chains were read from a single sample in a study of CD8 T cells in Susac syndrome. TCRdb re-analysed the immunoSEQ multiplex PCR reads in MiXCR, keeping a single row per CDR3 protein. The sample carries 160,000 or so distinct CDR3 sequences, 94% recorded once. The sample consisted of CD8+ T cells from PBMCs. The receptors come from a human donor with multiple sclerosis. Both conserved end residues are part of each CDR3. The D gene is left open where the match is weak. Not every row has a clone size; where given, it reads once, few, many or a size class.

- | TRBJ2-5 | TRBV29-1 | - | CSVERGEETQYF | TGCAGCGTTGAGCGGGGTGAAGAGACCCAGTACTTC
- | TRBJ2-5 | TRBV7-2 | - | CASSMPGETQYF | TGTGCCAGCAGCATGCCGGGTGAGACCCAGTACTTC
- | TRBJ2-7 | TRBV3-1 | - | CASSGDTYEQYF | TGTGCCAGCAGCGGAGATACCTACGAGCAGTACTTC
- | TRBJ1-1 | TRBV6-5 | once | CASGTGEALNTEAFF | TGTGCCAGCGGCACGGGGGAGGCTTTGAACACTGAAGCTTTCTTT
TRBD1 | TRBJ1-2 | TRBV29-1 | - | CSVEEQGVNYGYTF | TGCAGCGTTGAAGAACAGGGGGTAAACTATGGCTACACCTTC
- | TRBJ1-6 | TRBV27 | - | CASSRPGGRPLHF | TGTGCCAGCAGTCGCCCCGGTGGGCGCCCCCTCCACTTT
TRBD1 | TRBJ2-2 | TRBV4-1 | - | CASSGTGAGELFF | TGCGCCAGCAGCGGGACAGGTGCCGGGGAGCTGTTTTTT
TRBD1 | TRBJ2-7 | TRBV18 | - | CASSPRDRGNYEQYF | TGTGCCAGCTCACCGCGCGACAGGGGGAACTACGAGCAGTACTTC
- | TRBJ1-2 | TRBV4-2 | - | CASSLDAWGDDGYTF | TGTGCCAGCAGCCTAGATGCATGGGGGGATGATGGCTACACCTTC
- | TRBJ2-7 | TRBV2 | - | CASNQGPEQYF | TGTGCCAGCAACCAGGGGCCCGAGCAGTACTTC
- | TRBJ1-2 | TRBV5-1 | - | CASSFPPGTRDYGYTF | TGCGCCAGCAGCTTCCCCCCCGGGACCAGGGACTATGGCTACACCTTC
- | TRBJ1-5 | TRBV21-1 | - | CASSTIYSNQPQHF | TGTGCCAGCAGTACGATTTATAGCAATCAGCCCCAGCATTTT
- | TRBJ1-1 | TRBV30 | - | CAWSVTGYSSAFF | TGTGCCTGGAGTGTTACAGGGTATAGTTCAGCTTTCTTT
- | TRBJ2-7 | TRBV27 | - | CASSTGAEQYF | TGTGCCAGCTCCACGGGGGCCGAGCAGTACTTC
- | TRBJ1-1 | TRBV7-9 | - | CASSPVGKNTEAFF | TGTGCCAGCAGCCCTGTGGGCAAGAACACTGAAGCTTTCTTT
- | TRBJ2-2 | TRBV12-5 | - | CASAVTGELFF | TGTGCTAGTGCCGTCACCGGGGAGCTGTTTTTT
- | TRBJ2-4 | TRBV30 | once | CAWNVRRDIQYF | TGTGCCTGGAATGTCAGGCGGGACATTCAGTACTTC
- | TRBJ2-5 | TRBV27 | - | CASSLRGGTQYF | TGTGCCAGCAGTTTAAGGGGTGGGACCCAGTACTTC
- | TRBJ1-1 | TRBV15 | - | CATSRTGAPTEAFF | TGTGCCACCAGCAGAACCGGGGCCCCCACTGAAGCTTTCTTT
- | TRBJ1-1 | TRBV7-8 | - | CASSLGYMGTEAFF | TGTGCCAGCAGCTTAGGCTACATGGGTACTGAAGCTTTCTTT
- | TRBJ2-7 | TRBV20-1 | - | CSAPGSGAYEQYF | TGCAGTGCCCCCGGGAGTGGAGCCTACGAGCAGTACTTC
- | TRBJ2-5 | TRBV7-6 | - | CASSLTNGRETQYF | TGTGCCAGCAGCTTAACAAACGGGAGAGAGACCCAGTACTTC
TRBD1 | TRBJ1-5 | TRBV12-3/TRBV12-4 | - | CASSGVRDRPCF | TGTGCCAGCAGTGGGGTCCGGGACAGGCCCTGTTTT
- | TRBJ1-3 | TRBV20-1 | - | CSASPIDRPGNTIYF | TGCAGTGCTAGCCCGATCGACAGGCCGGGAAACACCATATATTTT
- | TRBJ1-1 | TRBV9 | - | CASSVSSNTEAFF | TGTGCCAGCAGCGTCAGTTCGAACACTGAAGCTTTCTTT
- | TRBJ1-5 | TRBV6-9 | - | CASSYPDNRALPQHF | TGTGCCAGCAGTTATCCGGACAACCGGGCTTTGCCCCAGCATTTT
- | TRBJ1-4 | TRBV27 | - | CASSNNEKLFF | TGTGCCAGCAGTAATAATGAAAAACTGTTTTTT
- | TRBJ1-6 | TRBV7-2 | - | CASSLNLAGLNSPLHF | TGTGCCAGCAGCTTAAATCTAGCGGGATTAAATTCACCCCTCCACTTT
- | TRBJ2-1 | TRBV7-2 | once | CASTPQGYEQFF | TGTGCCAGCACCCCACAGGGTTATGAGCAGTTCTTC
- | TRBJ2-7 | TRBV20-1 | - | CSLRGRVGREGPEGPYEQYF | TGCAGTCTGCGTGGTAGGGTAGGCAGGGAAGGACCTGAGGGGCCCTACGAGCAGTACTTC
TRBD2 | TRBJ2-1 | TRBV24-1 | - | CATSVLAGEGRNEQFF | TGTGCCACCAGTGTTCTAGCGGGGGAAGGGAGAAATGAGCAGTTCTTC
- | TRBJ1-6 | TRBV4-1 | - | CASSQSRVGANSPLHF | TGCGCCAGCAGCCAAAGCCGAGTAGGCGCGAATTCACCCCTCCACTTT
- | TRBJ2-6 | TRBV29-1 | once | CSVEDWAGVSGANVLTF | TGCAGCGTTGAAGACTGGGCAGGGGTCTCTGGGGCCAACGTCCTGACTTTC
TRBD1 | TRBJ1-2 | TRBV20-1 | - | CSAGTGGSYTF | TGCAGTGCCGGGACAGGTGGAAGCTACACCTTC
TRBD1 | TRBJ2-7 | TRBV7-8 | - | CASSYPRQGSYEQYF | TGTGCCAGCAGCTACCCCCGACAGGGTAGCTACGAGCAGTACTTC
- | TRBJ2-1 | TRBV29-1 | - | CSVEPTNYNEQFF | TGCAGCGTCGAACCCACAAACTACAATGAGCAGTTCTTC
- | TRBJ2-1 | TRBV12-3/TRBV12-4 | - | CASGGAGEQFF | TGTGCCAGCGGGGGGGCTGGTGAGCAGTTCTTC
- | TRBJ2-3 | TRBV4-2 | once | CASSQGHFTDTQYF | TGTGCCAGCAGCCAAGGCCACTTCACAGATACGCAGTATTTT
TRBD1 | TRBJ1-2 | TRBV12-3/TRBV12-4 | - | CASSPVRQGYGYTF | TGTGCCAGCAGCCCTGTGAGACAGGGCTATGGCTACACCTTC
- | TRBJ1-6 | TRBV7-9 | - | CASSLSVDPVSPLHF | TGTGCCAGCAGCTTATCAGTAGACCCTGTTTCACCCCTCCACTTT
TRBD1 | TRBJ2-7 | TRBV7-7 | - | CASSSGQGENEQYF | TGTGCCAGCAGCTCGGGACAGGGGGAGAACGAGCAGTACTTC
TRBD1 | TRBJ2-7 | TRBV28 | once | CASSWTGGFNEQYF | TGTGCCAGCAGTTGGACAGGGGGATTCAACGAGCAGTACTTC
- | TRBJ2-1 | TRBV9 | - | CASSVSDSSREQFF | TGTGCCAGCAGCGTATCAGATTCCTCCCGAGAGCAGTTCTTC
- | TRBJ2-7 | TRBV12-3/TRBV12-4 | - | CASSLSPTGEQYF | TGTGCCAGCAGTTTATCTCCTACCGGCGAGCAGTACTTC
- | TRBJ2-3 | TRBV6-2/TRBV6-3 | - | CASSPYGGGWRDTQYF | TGTGCCAGCAGTCCATATGGGGGGGGCTGGCGCGATACGCAGTATTTT
- | TRBJ1-5 | TRBV3-1 | - | CASSQDGDRRGPQHF | TGTGCCAGCAGCCAAGACGGGGACCGGAGGGGGCCCCAGCATTTT
- | TRBJ2-2 | TRBV3-1 | - | CASSQDPQTGELFF | TGTGCCAGCAGCCAAGATCCCCAAACCGGGGAGCTGTTTTTT
TRBD2 | TRBJ2-7 | TRBV5-4 | - | CASSLAGTSGAYEQYF | TGTGCCAGCAGCTTGGCCGGGACTAGCGGGGCCTACGAGCAGTACTTC
- | TRBJ2-3 | TRBV12-5 | once | CASGWDTQYF | TGTGCTAGTGGGTGGGATACGCAGTATTTT
- | TRBJ2-3 | TRBV2 | - | CATLRGSGRTDTQYF | TGTGCCACCCTAAGGGGCTCGGGGCGCACAGATACGCAGTATTTT
- | TRBJ2-3 | TRBV6-4 | - | CASSDSVGGADTQYF | TGTGCCAGCAGTGACTCGGTGGGGGGGGCGGATACGCAGTATTTT
- | TRBJ2-4 | TRBV7-6 | once | CASSATTEGIAKNIQYF | TGTGCCAGCAGCGCTACGACGGAGGGGATAGCCAAAAACATTCAGTACTTC
- | TRBJ2-7 | TRBV4-1 | - | CASSQGVTREQYF | TGCGCCAGCAGCCAAGGTGTCACCAGAGAGCAGTACTTC
- | TRBJ2-1 | TRBV9 | - | CASSVDSLRNEQFF | TGTGCCAGCAGCGTAGATTCTTTGAGGAATGAGCAGTTCTTC